These T cell receptor beta chains were read from a single sample in a study of T cell responses to AZD1222 COVID-19 vaccine. Only in-frame clones appear in the TCRdb table, and some are missing; sequencing was by immunoSEQ multiplex PCR. The data show over 100,000 clones, approximately 90% seen once. The material sequenced was peripheral blood, taken on day 0 of AZD1222 vaccination. These receptors were collected from an adult in good health. Both conserved end residues are part of each CDR3. D genes are given only for firm matches. A row's size may be missing; if present it is once, few, many or a size class.

- | - | TRBJ2-7 | TRBV2 | CASSARTVPGEQYF | TGTGCCAGCAGTGCGAGGACAGTCCCGGGGGAGCAGTACTTC
- | - | TRBJ1-6 | TRBV3-1/TRBV3-2 | CASSPTGADNSPLHF | TGTGCCAGCAGCCCGACAGGAGCGGATAATTCACCCCTCCACTTT
- | few | TRBJ2-2 | TRBV5-1 | CASSLSEANTGELFF | TGCGCCAGCAGCTTGTCCGAGGCGAACACCGGGGAGCTGTTTTTT
- | - | TRBJ2-5 | TRBV6-5 | CASSLGRSHLETQYF | TGTGCCAGCAGTCTCGGACGTTCGCACCTGGAGACCCAGTACTTC
TRBD1 | - | TRBJ2-3 | TRBV5-1 | CASSLSTGAYQITQYF | TGCGCCAGCAGCTTGAGCACAGGGGCCTACCAGATCACGCAGTATTTT
- | - | TRBJ2-5 | TRBV5-1 | CASILSGARQETQYF | TGCGCCAGCATATTATCCGGGGCCCGCCAAGAGACCCAGTACTTC
- | - | TRBJ1-2 | TRBV10-1 | CASSDTGAVSGYTF | TGCGCCAGCAGTGATACCGGGGCCGTATCCGGCTACACCTTC
TRBD1 | - | TRBJ2-7 | TRBV28 | CASGRQGGTDEQYF | TGTGCCAGCGGCAGACAGGGGGGGACTGACGAGCAGTACTTC
TRBD2 | many | TRBJ2-7 | TRBV2 | CASHLAGISYEQYF | TGTGCCAGCCATCTAGCGGGGATCTCCTACGAGCAGTACTTC
TRBD2 | - | TRBJ2-7 | TRBV4-1 | CASSQDWGTIRYEQYF | TGCGCCAGCAGCCAAGATTGGGGGACTATAAGATACGAGCAGTACTTC
- | - | TRBJ2-2 | TRBV7-9 | CASSFWSGELFF | TGTGCCAGCAGCTTTTGGTCCGGGGAGCTGTTTTTT
- | few | TRBJ1-3 | TRBV5-1 | CASSDRASDTIYF | TGCGCCAGCAGCGACCGGGCCTCAGACACCATATATTTT
- | - | TRBJ1-5 | TRBV5-6 | CASSGWGNRPQHF | TGTGCCAGCAGCGGATGGGGCAATCGACCCCAGCATTTT
- | - | TRBJ1-5 | TRBV18 | CASSPGGMGNQPQHF | TGTGCCAGCTCACCAGGGGGAATGGGCAATCAGCCCCAGCATTTT
TRBD1 | - | TRBJ1-2 | TRBV6-5 | CASSLIDRGHGYTF | TGTGCCAGCAGCCTCATAGACAGGGGGCATGGCTACACCTTC
TRBD2 | - | TRBJ2-1 | TRBV4-2 | CASSPLAGGGDNEQFF | TGTGCCAGCAGCCCCCTAGCGGGAGGTGGGGACAATGAGCAGTTCTTC
- | once | TRBJ1-1 | TRBV4-3 | CASSQVTENTEAFF | TGCGCCAGCAGCCAAGTGACCGAGAACACTGAAGCTTTCTTT
- | once | TRBJ1-1 | TRBV19 | CASSIDLFYEAFF | TGTGCCAGTAGTATAGATCTGTTTTATGAAGCTTTCTTT
- | few | TRBJ1-2 | TRBV7-2 | CASSQGGNYGYTF | TGTGCCAGTTCCCAGGGAGGAAACTATGGCTACACCTTC
- | - | TRBJ1-1 | TRBV28 | CASSFGGARTEAFF | TGTGCCAGCAGTTTTGGGGGGGCGAGGACTGAAGCTTTCTTT
- | - | TRBJ2-5 | TRBV2 | CASSWAREETQYF | TGTGCCAGCAGTTGGGCCCGAGAAGAGACCCAGTACTTC
- | - | TRBJ1-5 | TRBV5-8 | CASSRRNSNQPQHF | TGTGCCAGCAGTCGCAGGAATAGCAATCAGCCCCAGCATTTT
- | - | TRBJ2-5 | TRBV5-1 | CASSEWGETQYF | TGCGCCAGCAGCGAGTGGGGGGAGACCCAGTACTTC
- | - | TRBJ1-2 | TRBV10-2 | CATTGGDGYTF | TGCGCCACCACCGGAGGGGATGGCTACACCTTC
- | - | TRBJ2-2 | TRBV9 | CASSATGSGELFF | TGTGCCAGCAGCGCGACAGGCTCCGGGGAGCTGTTTTTT
- | - | TRBJ2-3 | TRBV18 | CASSPGADTQYF | TGTGCCAGCTCACCAGGGGCAGATACGCAGTATTTT
- | - | TRBJ1-2 | TRBV9 | CASSPEVHVGGYTF | TGTGCCAGCAGCCCAGAGGTCCACGTCGGGGGCTACACCTTC
- | - | TRBJ1-5 | TRBV30 | CAWSSAADQPQHF | TGTGCCTGGAGTTCGGCAGCGGATCAGCCCCAGCATTTT
- | - | TRBJ2-2 | TRBV29-1 | CSVEQQGGTGELFF | TGCAGCGTTGAACAGCAGGGCGGCACCGGGGAGCTGTTTTTT
- | - | TRBJ2-7 | TRBV7-2 | CASSLVAASSYEQYF | TGTGCCAGCAGCTTAGTCGCGGCATCCTCCTACGAGCAGTACTTC
TRBD2 | - | TRBJ2-2 | TRBV6-2/TRBV6-3 | CASSYPLAGGPQGQSGELFF | TGTGCCAGCAGTTACCCACTAGCGGGAGGCCCTCAGGGCCAGTCCGGGGAGCTGTTTTTT
- | few | TRBJ2-3 | TRBV7-8 | CASSPLGDTDTQYF | TGTGCCAGCAGCCCCCTCGGCGACACAGATACGCAGTATTTT
- | - | TRBJ1-6 | TRBV18 | CASSPSMTEILHF | TGTGCCAGCTCACCATCAATGACGGAGATACTCCACTTT
- | - | TRBJ1-5 | TRBV21-1 | CASSSHPGQHNQPQHF | TGTGCCAGCAGCTCGCACCCGGGACAGCATAATCAGCCCCAGCATTTT
- | - | TRBJ1-1 | TRBV6-1 | CASSQQGTMNTEAFF | TGTGCCAGCAGCCAGCAGGGCACAATGAACACTGAAGCTTTCTTT
- | - | TRBJ2-5 | TRBV28 | CASRAGNGETQYF | TGTGCCAGCAGGGCCGGGAATGGCGAGACCCAGTACTTC
- | - | TRBJ2-2 | TRBV21-1 | CASSSVDHRGSNTGELFF | TGTGCCAGCAGCAGCGTCGATCACAGGGGGTCGAACACCGGGGAGCTGTTTTTT
TRBD2 | - | TRBJ2-1 | TRBV2 | CASGNSGIRDEQFF | TGTGCCAGCGGCAATAGCGGGATTCGCGATGAGCAGTTCTTC
- | - | TRBJ2-3 | TRBV19 | CASSAGGSGTTQNTQYF | TGTGCCAGTAGTGCCGGAGGGAGCGGGACAACACAAAATACGCAGTATTTT
- | - | TRBJ2-5 | TRBV24-1 | CATSDPSPRGGGPQETQYF | TGTGCCACCAGTGACCCATCTCCACGGGGCGGTGGACCCCAAGAGACCCAGTACTTC
- | - | TRBJ1-4 | TRBV19 | CASTWGTTRGEKLFF | TGTGCCAGTACTTGGGGGACCACACGGGGTGAAAAACTGTTTTTT
- | - | TRBJ1-5 | TRBV27 | CASSPDPSVRQPQHF | TGTGCCAGCAGCCCTGACCCCTCGGTTCGTCAGCCCCAGCATTTT
- | - | TRBJ2-5 | TRBV11-2 | CASSLLSGPGTQYF | TGTGCCAGCAGCCTCCTGTCTGGGCCAGGGACCCAGTACTTC
TRBD1 | - | TRBJ1-2 | TRBV27 | CASSSGQGYGYTF | TGTGCCAGCAGTTCAGGACAGGGCTATGGCTACACCTTC
- | - | TRBJ2-3 | TRBV4-1 | CASSQVEGEADTQYF | TGCGCCAGCAGCCAAGTAGAAGGAGAGGCAGATACGCAGTATTTT
TRBD1 | - | TRBJ1-3 | TRBV5-1 | CASSLLGRGTGNTIYF | TGCGCCAGCAGCTTGCTTGGCAGGGGGACTGGAAACACCATATATTTT
- | - | TRBJ1-6 | TRBV28 | CASSSGAVNSPLHF | TGTGCCAGCAGTTCAGGGGCGGTTAATTCACCCCTCCACTTT
- | few | TRBJ2-3 | TRBV14 | CASSHLVGISTDTQYF | TGTGCCAGCAGCCATTTAGTGGGGATAAGCACAGATACGCAGTATTTT
TRBD1 | once | TRBJ1-4 | TRBV25-1 | CASSEGQGAYEKLFF | TGTGCCAGCAGTGAAGGTCAGGGGGCGTATGAAAAACTGTTTTTT
- | - | TRBJ2-5 | TRBV7-8 | CASSLAQGGETQYF | TGTGCCAGCAGCTTAGCACAGGGTGGGGAGACCCAGTACTTC
- | - | TRBJ2-1 | TRBV3-1/TRBV3-2 | CASSQVSNEQFF | TGTGCCAGCAGCCAAGTCAGCAATGAGCAGTTCTTC
TRBD1 | - | TRBJ2-3 | TRBV5-4 | CASSSRQGGTDTQYF | TGTGCCAGCAGCTCCCGACAGGGAGGCACAGATACGCAGTATTTT
TRBD2 | - | TRBJ2-3 | TRBV7-9 | CASSPGRLAGPTDTQYF | TGTGCCAGCAGCCCAGGCAGACTAGCGGGGCCCACAGATACGCAGTATTTT
- | - | TRBJ1-4 | TRBV19 | CASSMSGRGVTVHF | TGTGCCAGTAGTATGTCAGGGAGGGGGGTGACCGTTCACTTT
TRBD1 | - | TRBJ2-5 | TRBV7-2 | CASSFTGGETQYF | TGTGCCAGCAGCTTCACAGGGGGAGAGACCCAGTACTTC
- | - | TRBJ2-7 | TRBV5-4 | CASSPLAGSSGEQYF | TGTGCCAGCAGCCCCCTCGCGGGCTCTTCCGGGGAGCAGTACTTC
- | - | TRBJ1-4 | TRBV18 | CASSANRNDEKLFF | TGTGCCAGCTCAGCGAACAGGAACGATGAAAAACTGTTTTTT